In this sample, the clone carrying this TCR beta chain turned up a few times. Its target is unknown. The sample originates from a study of T cell repertoires in cytomegalovirus infection. Study results and limitations: HLA-C-restricted CMV clonotypes gave the most frequent clonotype in two of eight donors.

Trimming shortened V by 0 bases and J by 6 bases, and 14 bases separated the two germline ends. The CDR3 runs 15 residues. Germline V gene lookup returns CDR1 MNHEY and CDR2 SMNVEV (reference sequence). One entry per CDR3 protein, called by TCRdb with MiXCR from the reads. Of some 800,000 distinct CDR3 sequences listed, approximately 32% are singletons. This rearrangement joins TRBV27 to TRBJ1-2; possible D gene TRBD1, 6 bases. The clonotype was recovered from a human donor in good health (CMV status not recorded). Some clones in this sample may be carry-over from other donors' samples. This sample comprised cultured CD8+ T cells from PBMCs, obtained from culture after CMV antigen stimulation. The CDR3 loop is CASSLSQGTWNGYTF. The CDR3 nucleotides are TGTGCCAGCAGTTTATCGCAGGGGACCTGGAATGGCTACACCTTC.